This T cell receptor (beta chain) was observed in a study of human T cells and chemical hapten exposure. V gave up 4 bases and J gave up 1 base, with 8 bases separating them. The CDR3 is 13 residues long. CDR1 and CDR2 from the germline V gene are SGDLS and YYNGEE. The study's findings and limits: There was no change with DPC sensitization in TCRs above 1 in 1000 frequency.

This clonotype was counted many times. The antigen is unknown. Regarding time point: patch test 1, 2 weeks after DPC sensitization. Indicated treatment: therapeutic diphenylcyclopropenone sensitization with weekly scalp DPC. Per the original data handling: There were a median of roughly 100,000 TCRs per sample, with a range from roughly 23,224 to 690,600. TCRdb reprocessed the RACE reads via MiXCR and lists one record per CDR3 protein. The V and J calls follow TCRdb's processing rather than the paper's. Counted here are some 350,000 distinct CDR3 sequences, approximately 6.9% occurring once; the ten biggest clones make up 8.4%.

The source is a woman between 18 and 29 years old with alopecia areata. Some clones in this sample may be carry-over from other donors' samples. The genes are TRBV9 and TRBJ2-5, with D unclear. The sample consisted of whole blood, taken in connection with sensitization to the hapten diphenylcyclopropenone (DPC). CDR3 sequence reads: CASSISPQETQYF. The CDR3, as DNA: TGTGCCAGCAGCATATCCCCCCAAGAGACCCAGTACTTC. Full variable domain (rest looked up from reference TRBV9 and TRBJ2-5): DSGVTQTPKHLITATGQRVTLRCSPRSGDLSVYWYQQSLDQGLQFLIQYYNGEERAKGNILERFSAQQFPDLHSELNLSSLELGDSALYFCASSISPQETQYFGPGTRLLVL.